This T cell receptor (beta chain) appears in the sequencing data of a study of PD-1 blockade in classical Hodgkin lymphoma. Study-wide findings and caveats: Partial responders and progressors had significantly lower baseline TCR diversity.

Assay used: immunoSEQ multiplex PCR; TCRdb lists only in-frame clones, some missing. This sample has about 35,000 clones; 75% to 95% occur once, and the top ten carry about 0.23%. All the patients suffered relapse after autologous stem cell transplantation, and brentuximab vedotin exposure differed. Magnetic negative selection purified CD4+ T cells from thawed PBMCs. Concerning this clone: Its antigen is unknown.

In germline, CDR1 is SGHDN, CDR2 FVKESK. Trimming cost V 2 bases and J 0 bases, with 10 bases left between them. The CDR3 has 15 residues. The chain recombines TRBV14 with TRBJ1-1, with D uncertain. Material: CD4+ T cells from blood, obtained at baseline. The clonotype comes from a human donor with classical Hodgkin lymphoma. The CDR3 sequence: CASSQISPLNTEAFF. The CDR3 DNA is TGTGCCAGCAGCCAAATTTCGCCCTTGAACACTGAAGCTTTCTTT.